This T cell receptor beta chain was captured in a study of cytomegalovirus exposure and HLA in healthy donors. On this clone itself: Its antigen is not known. The junction does not match germline at one end; this may be a read error.

CDR1 and CDR2 (germline): SSHAT, FNYEAQ (reference sequence). CDR3 length equals 15 residues. Study-wide findings and caveats: Being productive about 87% or about 30% of the time was typical of most TCR beta V segments in an earlier analysis. Overall, around 160 TCR beta chains were annotated as cytomegalovirus-associated. Among immune exposure information, only CMV serostatus was available.

PCR used 60 Vbeta primers and 13 Jbeta primers. The assay was immunoSEQ multiplex PCR, and TCRdb's table has in-frame clones only and misses some. The sample yields about 140,000 clones, roughly 80% seen once. The rearrangement joins TRBV7-7 to TRBJ2-5; the match to TRBD1 covers 10 bases. The TCR comes from a man aged 40-55 years in good health and CMV-seronegative. The sequencing input was PBMCs. The CDR3, as DNA: TGTGCTAGCAGCCGGGACAGGGGCTTCCAAGAGACCCAGTACTTC. It encodes CASSRDRGFQETQYF.